Listed here are 5 T cell receptor beta chains from one sample, sequenced in a study of blood T cells in healthy people across ages. A second PCR of roughly 7 to 11 cycles used a sample-barcoded 5' primer and a J-beta primer mix. TCRdb redid the calling of the 5' RACE reads with MiXCR, one entry per CDR3 protein. The sample contains around 2 million distinct CDR3 sequences, approximately 40% of which appear only once. Sequences were obtained from blood. Receptors originate from a human donor in good health.

The rearrangement uses TRBV2 and TRBJ2-5; D is ambiguous. The better agreement between TRBJ2-7 and the DNA end casts doubt on the J call. The CDR3 spans 13 residues. The germline gives CDR1 SNHLY, CDR2 FYNNEI. The CDR3 reads CASSDSRAYEQYF. The CDR3 DNA reads as TGTGCCAGCAGTGATTCCAGAGCCTACGAGCAGTACTTC.

This clonotype was picked up a small number of times. This rearrangement joins TRBV28 to TRBJ2-5; 11 positions agree with TRBD2. This CDR3 spans 16 amino acids. Germline V lookup: CDR1 MDHEN, CDR2 SYDVKM. With V trimmed by 10 bases and J by 11 bases, 21 bases remained unmatched. The CDR3 nucleotides are TGTGCCACCCGACTAGCGGGGATCTTTAGCTCGCGGGAGCAGTACTTC. It codes for CATRLAGIFSSREQYF.

A few counts support this clonotype. The chain couples TRBV6-2 or TRBV6-3 to TRBJ1-5; D is ambiguous. CDR1 is MNHEY, CDR2 SVGEGT, per germline. Trimming pared 4 bases from V and 6 bases from J, leaving 7 bases between. CDR3 length: 12 residues. CDR3 loop: CASSSLAQPQHF. The CDR3 DNA reads TGTGCCAGCAGTTCGCTAGCTCAGCCCCAGCATTTT.

This chain joins TRBV20-1 and TRBJ1-4, with TRBD1 matching 11 bases. The trim removed 4 bases at V and 6 bases at J, leaving 13 bases unmatched. CDR1 is DFQATT, CDR2 SNEGSKA, per germline (reference sequence). The CDR3 contains 17 residues. CDR3: CSAKNPGQGVFDEKLFF. Here the CDR3 DNA reads TGCAGTGCTAAAAATCCGGGACAGGGGGTTTTTGATGAAAAACTGTTTTTT.

This clonotype was counted between two and nine times. The CDR3 here is CASSFNIEDTQYF. Here the CDR3 DNA reads TGTGCCAGCAGTTTTAATATAGAGGATACGCAGTATTTT. The rearrangement links TRBV12-3 or TRBV12-4 to TRBJ2-3, with no clear D. Trimming took off 3 bases at V and 6 bases at J, with 10 bases between the two ends. This CDR3 contains 13 residues.